What follows is one T cell receptor (beta chain) and its context. In the study's own analysis: By means of reference gene primer amplification, nucleated cell counts were estimated. Sequencing used immunoSEQ multiplex PCR; TCRdb keeps in-frame clones, though not all of them. V, J and clone size derive from that table, while D and trimming were established from the DNA sequence. Among 60,000 to 90,000 clones listed, roughly 84% were seen once. The record originates from a study of blood T cell repertoires in COVID-19. Whole-study context: Material from acute and convalescent COVID-19 was sourced from the United States, Italy and Spain. Sources were T cells, B-cell-depleted T cells, or PBMCs; the material itself was cDNA or gDNA.

Seattle patients were enrolled while actively infected and followed longitudinally. Germline V gene data show CDR1 as MDHEN and CDR2 as SYDVKM. This CDR3 has 15 amino acids. Deletions cut 2 bases from V and 7 bases from J, with 17 bases between. The sample taken for sequencing was peripheral blood. The receptor was isolated from a man in his sixties with COVID-19, enrolled during active disease. The V and J genes are TRBV28 and TRBJ1-2, with D maybe TRBD1 (6 bases). CDR3 in amino acids: CASSLNIAGAGGYTF. CDR3 bases: TGTGCCAGCAGTTTAAACATCGCAGGGGCCGGTGGCTACACCTTC.